This TCR beta chain was captured in a study of cytomegalovirus exposure and HLA in healthy donors. The study ran its PCR with 60 Vbeta and 13 Jbeta primers. Here immunoSEQ multiplex PCR was the method, and the copy in TCRdb shows in-frame clones only, minus some. This sample carries about 130,000 clones, over 65% of them seen once, and the ten largest clones take 1.5% to 1.7%. This CDR3 is 15 amino acids long. Germline loops: CDR1 SGHRS, CDR2 YFSETQ. J gave up 5 bases and V 0 bases, and 4 bases lay outside the gene matches. Sequenced sample: PBMCs. The chain employs TRBV5-1 and TRBJ2-7; 11 bases map to TRBD2. The TCR was taken from a man aged 40-49 years in good health and CMV-seronegative. CDR3 bases: TGCGCCAGCAGCTTGGGACTAGCGGGATCAAACGAGCAGTACTTC. It encodes CASSLGLAGSNEQYF.